This T cell receptor beta chain was captured in a study of prognosis after radiotherapy for stage I lung cancer (dated by TCRdb to about 2021). In the study overall: Between early 2018 and January 2019, around 19 stage I NSCLC patients were enrolled in Nanjing, China. This study profiled peripheral blood TCR beta repertoires from stage I NSCLC patients before and after stereotactic body radiotherapy and linked the repertoires to distant failure. Concurrent therapy was not administered to any patient alongside SBRT. The cohort included 10 to 15 men and over 5 women, with a median age of about 79 years and a range of about 50 to 90 years. Tumor histology was squamous cell carcinoma in 6 to 8 patients and adenocarcinoma in some 12. SBRT was given in 3 to 5 fractions with a biologically effective dose of at least 100 Gy, using image-guided IMRT or VMAT. After SBRT, distant metastases developed in four of the 19 patients at a median of 7 months, while the remaining 15 patients had no significant progression. Newly diagnosed primary stage I lung tumors occurred in some 14 patients, and oligometastatic NSCLC after surgical resection of the primary tumor occurred in about 5. Every patient was regarded as medically inoperable, because of comorbidities in some 13 cases and refusal of surgery in over five cases. For each of the 20 or so patients, one blood sample was taken before SBRT and one after, so the study sequenced around 40 samples in total.

Two rounds of multiplex PCR were used to amplify the TCR beta CDR3 region from genomic DNA. In the first round of PCR, primers specific to each TRBV and TRBJ gene were used, and the primer sequences are filed in Chinese patent CN105087789A. Universal primers were used in the second PCR round. The Roche High Pure PCR Template Preparation Kit was used to extract genomic DNA from the frozen PBMCs. Libraries were sequenced paired-end with 151 bp reads on an Illumina HiSeq 3000. Per the authors' processing: Raw reads lacking the multiplex PCR primer sequences were removed with CutAdapt. Using PEAR, the high-quality paired reads were merged into contigs. By aligning each contig to reference sequences, MiXCR assigned the TRB V, D and J gene segments to that contig. CDR3 sequences were clustered by base quality and sequence similarity to remove sequencing errors. Diversity was measured as Shannon entropy normalized by the natural log of productive TCR sequence number. Clonality was defined as one minus Shannon entropy divided by the natural log of the number of unique clonotypes. The Youden index of ROC curves was used to select progression-free survival cut-offs for repertoire metrics, and analyses were performed in R 3.5.3. TCRdb trimmed public reads at Q25 via fastp, called clones via MiXCR and kept in-frame beta chains. Every entry covers one CDR3 protein and lists the most common genes and DNA from its rows. TCRdb assigned the V and J calls; the authors' analysis was not used. A total of around 30,000 distinct CDR3 sequences appear in this sample, less than 40% of them only once. The ten largest clones represent roughly an eighth of the sample.

The CDR3 covers 15 residues, taking in both the cysteine and the phenylalanine. Kept here is only the CDR3 DNA, which spans 45 bases and is read in frame from base 1. V loses 1 base at its end and J loses 5 bases; junction bases beyond the gene matches: 4. According to the germline V gene, CDR1 reads SNHLY and CDR2 reads FYNNEI. No patient had a history of other malignancies or prior chemotherapy or radiotherapy, and all had node-negative disease on CT and PET/CT. Around 6 milliliters of peripheral venous blood were drawn into EDTA tubes at each of two time points. PBMCs were isolated by Ficoll-Paque Plus density-gradient centrifugation. Right after collection, samples were placed at -80 degrees C and kept there until analysis. Overall study results and their limits: Tumor specificity of expanded TCR clones was not determined. Post-SBRT Shannon entropy and its change from baseline were lower in patients who developed distant metastases; baseline Shannon entropy was not associated with metastases. The small cohort and short follow-up limited the study, so independent validation of the findings is needed. After SBRT, the number of unique TCR clones decreased (median roughly 9,500 before versus 6,500 to 7,000 after; Wilcoxon paired P=0.011). TRBV and TRBJ usage frequencies reportedly differed by metastasis status, in two V genes at baseline and in nine V and two J genes after SBRT. None of the reported P values were adjusted for multiple comparisons.

This clonotype was counted many times. Its antigen is still unknown. No base qualities exist here, and no much larger clone lies one base off it. The chain joins TRBV2 to TRBJ2-2, and 7 bases in between align with TRBD1. Sequencing used PBMCs, obtained before or after stereotactic body radiation therapy (not recorded which). The clonotype comes from a donor aged 50 or older with non-small cell lung cancer. The CDR3 is CASSEEGARTGELFF. The DNA reads as follows: TGTGCCAGCAGTGAAGAGGGGGCGCGAACCGGGGAGCTGTTTTTT.